The entry that follows covers one T cell receptor beta chain sequence. Other DNA sequences in this sample translate to the same CDR3. This sample stems from a study of shared clonotypes between healthy human individuals. Assay execution took place at the deep level. TCRdb's copy holds only in-frame clones and misses some; the assay was immunoSEQ multiplex PCR. The data contain roughly 2.1 million clones, approximately 94% of them singletons. Germline values: CDR1 LNHDA, CDR2 SQIVND (reference sequence). CDR3 length equals 13 residues. Between the trimmed V and J ends, which lost 6 bases and 0 bases, there was a span of 8 bases. Positive CCR7 selection of CD45RO-negative cells yielded the naive CD8 cells, and terminally differentiated effector memory CD45RA+ cells were excluded.

This TCR derives from a man aged 18 to 30 in good health. Some clones in this sample may be carry-over from other donors' samples. Sequencing input: naive CD8+ T cells from PBMCs. V gene TRBV19 combines with J gene TRBJ1-1; D ambiguous. CDR3 amino acids: CASSILMNTEAFF. The DNA of the CDR3 is TGTGCCAGTAGCATACTCATGAACACTGAAGCTTTCTTT.